This TCR beta chain was sequenced during a study of regulatory T cells in long-lasting Graves disease. This clonotype came up a few times. Regarding time point: newly diagnosed GD, antithyroid drugs for less than 3 months. RNA from PBMCs was the source of the TCR library. This CDR3 is 15 amino acids long. Trimming removed 4 bases from V and 3 bases from J, with 13 bases in between. Per germline, CDR1 LGHDT and CDR2 YNNKEL (reference sequence). Construction of the TCR beta libraries employed iRepertoire HTBI primers in conjunction with Arm-PCR of CDR3 regions. TCRdb fed the multiplex PCR reads into MiXCR, producing one record per CDR3 protein. The repertoire holds about 430,000 distinct CDR3 sequences, with 14% to 15% as singletons. The same data also went into a second study, on T cells in Graves' hyperthyroidism and ophthalmopathy.

Source: peripheral blood mononuclear cells (PBMCs), taken at new diagnosis, from a patient treated with antithyroid drugs. The TCR comes from a woman between 40 and 55 years old with Graves disease. The chain joins TRBV3-1 to TRBJ2-1; D perhaps matches TRBD1 (6 bases). In nucleotides, the CDR3 is TGTGCCAGCAGCCCACCGGGGACAAACTACAATGAGCAGTTCTTC. This encodes CASSPPGTNYNEQFF.